This is a list of T cell receptor beta chains from one sample in a study of control samples from healthy donors and cancer patients. The table came from immunoSEQ multiplex PCR; TCRdb's copy has only in-frame clones and leaves some out. Counted here are some 100,000 clones, approximately 90% occurring once; the ten biggest clones make up roughly 4%. Sample: blood. These TCRs come from a human donor in good health. The donor label of this sample is uncertain. CDR3s include the opening cysteine and the closing phenylalanine or tryptophan. D genes are given only for firm matches. Some rows mark clone size as missing; the rest say once, few, many or name a class of expanded clone.

v_call,j_call,clone_size,d_call,cdr3_aa,cdr3_nt
TRBV5-1,TRBJ2-3,.,.,CASSLVAGWARTDTQYF,TGCGCCAGCAGTTTGGTCGCGGGATGGGCGCGCACAGATACGCAGTATTTT
TRBV15,TRBJ2-5,.,.,CATSRAPDSRETQYF,TGTGCCACCAGCAGAGCACCGGACAGCCGGGAGACCCAGTACTTC
TRBV18,TRBJ2-7,.,TRBD2,CASSPPSGSYEQYF,TGTGCCAGCTCTCCACCCAGCGGGAGTTACGAGCAGTACTTC
TRBV5-1,TRBJ2-7,.,.,CASSLDYEQYF,TGCGCCAGCAGCTTGGATTACGAGCAGTACTTC
TRBV5-1,TRBJ2-1,.,.,CASSLEPGINEQFF,TGCGCCAGCAGCTTGGAGCCGGGGATCAATGAGCAGTTCTTC
TRBV2,TRBJ2-3,.,TRBD2,CASSLGRGATDTQYF,TGTGCCAGCAGTCTTGGGCGGGGGGCCACAGATACGCAGTATTTT
TRBV6-1,TRBJ1-6,.,TRBD1,CASSESSGQGVKNSPLHF,TGTGCCAGCAGTGAAAGCTCGGGACAGGGGGTGAAAAATTCACCCCTCCACTTT
TRBV3-1/TRBV3-2,TRBJ2-1,.,.,CASSPSGGYAYNEQFF,TGTGCCAGCAGCCCGTCTGGCGGCTACGCCTACAATGAGCAGTTCTTC
TRBV2,TRBJ1-1,.,TRBD1,CASSALDRGPQNTEAFF,TGTGCCAGCAGTGCTTTGGACAGGGGCCCCCAGAACACTGAAGCTTTCTTT
TRBV2,TRBJ2-1,.,TRBD1,CASRTGGSYNEQFF,TGTGCCAGCAGAACAGGGGGCTCCTACAATGAGCAGTTCTTC
TRBV19,TRBJ1-1,.,.,CASSPRTGNTEAFF,TGTGCCAGTAGTCCGCGGACGGGGAACACTGAAGCTTTCTTT
TRBV5-4,TRBJ1-2,.,.,CASSPGRNYGYTF,TGTGCCAGCAGCCCGGGACGGAACTATGGCTACACCTTC
TRBV7-9,TRBJ1-2,.,.,CASSLAEGSGYTF,TGTGCCAGCAGCTTAGCAGAGGGATCTGGCTACACCTTC
TRBV7-6,TRBJ2-5,once,TRBD2,CASSYTSGGTQETQYF,TGTGCCAGCAGCTATACTAGCGGGGGGACACAAGAGACCCAGTACTTC
TRBV2,TRBJ1-4,.,.,CASSENLPGTNEKLFF,TGTGCCAGCAGTGAAAACTTACCGGGAACTAATGAAAAACTGTTTTTT
TRBV9,TRBJ1-1,.,.,CASSRDVGEAFF,TGTGCCAGCAGCAGGGACGTGGGTGAAGCTTTCTTT
TRBV25-1,TRBJ1-6,.,.,CASSEHQSSSYNSPLHF,TGTGCCAGCAGTGAACATCAAAGTAGCTCCTATAATTCACCCCTCCACTTT